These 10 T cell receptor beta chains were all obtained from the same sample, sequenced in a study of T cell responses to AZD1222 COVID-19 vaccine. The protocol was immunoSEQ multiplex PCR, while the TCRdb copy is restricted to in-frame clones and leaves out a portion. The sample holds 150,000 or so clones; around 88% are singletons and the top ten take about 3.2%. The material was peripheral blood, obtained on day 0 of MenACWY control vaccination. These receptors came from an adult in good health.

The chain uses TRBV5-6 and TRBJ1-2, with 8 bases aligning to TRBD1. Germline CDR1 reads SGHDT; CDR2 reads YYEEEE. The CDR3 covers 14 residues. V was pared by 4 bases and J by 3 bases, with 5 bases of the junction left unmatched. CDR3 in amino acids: CASSPGTGDYGYTF. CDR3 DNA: TGTGCCAGCAGCCCGGGGACAGGAGACTATGGCTACACCTTC. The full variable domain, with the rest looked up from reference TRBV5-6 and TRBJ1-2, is DAGVTQSPTHLIKTRGQQVTLRCSPKSGHDTVSWYQQALGQGPQFIFQYYEEEERQRGNFPDRFSGHQFPNYSSELNVNALLLGDSALYLCASSPGTGDYGYTFGSGTRLTVV.

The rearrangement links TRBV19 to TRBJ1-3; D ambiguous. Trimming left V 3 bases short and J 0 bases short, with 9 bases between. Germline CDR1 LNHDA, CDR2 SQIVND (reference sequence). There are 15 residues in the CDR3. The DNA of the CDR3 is TGTGCCAGTAGTATCCTCCCGGGCTCTGGAAACACCATATATTTT. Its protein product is CASSILPGSGNTIYF.

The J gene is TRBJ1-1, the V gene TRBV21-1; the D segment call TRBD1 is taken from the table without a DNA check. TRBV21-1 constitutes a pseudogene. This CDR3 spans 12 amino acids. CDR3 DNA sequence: TGTGCCGGCAACAGGATGAACACTGAAGCTTTCTTT. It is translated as CAGNRMNTEAFF.

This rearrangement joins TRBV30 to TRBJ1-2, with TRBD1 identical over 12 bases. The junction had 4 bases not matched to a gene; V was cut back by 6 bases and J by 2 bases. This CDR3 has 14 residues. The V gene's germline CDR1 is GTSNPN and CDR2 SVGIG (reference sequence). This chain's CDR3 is CACGTGGGNYGYTF. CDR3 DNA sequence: TGTGCCTGCGGGACAGGGGGCGGGAACTATGGCTACACCTTC.

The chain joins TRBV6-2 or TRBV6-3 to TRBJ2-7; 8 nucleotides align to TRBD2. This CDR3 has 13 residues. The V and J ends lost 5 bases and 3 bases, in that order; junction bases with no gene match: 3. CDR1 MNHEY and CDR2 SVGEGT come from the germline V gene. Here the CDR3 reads CASSTGGVYEQYF. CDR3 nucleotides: TGTGCCAGCAGTACCGGGGGGGTCTACGAGCAGTACTTC.

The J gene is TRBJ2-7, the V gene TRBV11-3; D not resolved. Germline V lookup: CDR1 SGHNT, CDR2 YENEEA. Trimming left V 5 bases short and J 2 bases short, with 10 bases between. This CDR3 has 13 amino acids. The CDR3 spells CASSPDRAYEQYF. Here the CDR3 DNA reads TGTGCCAGCAGCCCCGATAGGGCCTACGAGCAGTACTTC.

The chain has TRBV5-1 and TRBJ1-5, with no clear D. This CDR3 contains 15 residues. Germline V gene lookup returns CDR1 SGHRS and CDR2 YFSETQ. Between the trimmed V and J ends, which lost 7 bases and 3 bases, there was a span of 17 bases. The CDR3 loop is CASAYFERHNQPQHF. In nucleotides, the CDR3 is TGCGCCAGCGCCTATTTTGAGCGGCACAATCAGCCCCAGCATTTT.

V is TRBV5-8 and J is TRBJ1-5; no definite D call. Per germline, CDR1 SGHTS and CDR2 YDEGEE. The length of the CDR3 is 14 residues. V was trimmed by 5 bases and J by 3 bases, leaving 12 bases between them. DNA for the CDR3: TGTGCCAGCAGTAAAGGGAGATTCAATCAGCCCCAGCATTTT. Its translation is CASSKGRFNQPQHF.

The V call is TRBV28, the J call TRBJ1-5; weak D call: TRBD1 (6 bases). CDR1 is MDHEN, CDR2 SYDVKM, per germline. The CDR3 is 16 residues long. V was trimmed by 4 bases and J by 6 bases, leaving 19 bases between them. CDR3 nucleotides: TGTGCCAGCAGTTCTCCGGCGGGGGCAATTGGTCAGCCCCAGCATTTT. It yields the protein CASSSPAGAIGQPQHF.

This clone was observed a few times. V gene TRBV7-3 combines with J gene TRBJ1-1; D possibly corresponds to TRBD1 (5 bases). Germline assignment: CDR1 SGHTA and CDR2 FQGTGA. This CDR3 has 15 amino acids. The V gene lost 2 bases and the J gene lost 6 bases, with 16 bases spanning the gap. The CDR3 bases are TGTGCCAGCAGCTTATGGGGGACCGATCCCTCTGAAGCTTTCTTT. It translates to CASSLWGTDPSEAFF.